This T cell receptor beta chain was observed in a study of T cells after yellow fever vaccination. At the level of the study: Low-cell-number fractions were prepared with SMART-Seq v4 Ultra Low Input.

The study made its TCR cDNA through 5'RACE template switching. That step introduced a universal primer site along with UMIs. TCRdb analysed the 5' RACE reads with MiXCR anew, one entry per CDR3 protein. The data show hundreds of thousands of distinct CDR3 sequences, approximately 13% seen once. General study points: The secondary T-cell response peaked on day 5, not day 15, but was weaker. Most primary-vaccination clones reappeared after the booster (just under 98% CD4, about 88% CD8).

As regards this clonotype: The antigen is unknown.

The CDR3 has 12 amino acids. Between the trimmed V and J ends, which lost 6 bases and 6 bases, there was a span of 10 bases. The germline gives CDR1 MDHEN, CDR2 SYDVKM. The sample here was PBMCs, taken on the day of the yellow fever booster vaccination. The receptor's source is a man aged 25 to 40 who received the YFV17D yellow fever vaccine. The chain couples TRBV28 to TRBJ2-3; D is unresolved. CDR3 sequence reads: CASSLMMDTQYF. CDR3 DNA sequence: TGTGCCAGCAGCCTAATGATGGATACGCAGTATTTT.